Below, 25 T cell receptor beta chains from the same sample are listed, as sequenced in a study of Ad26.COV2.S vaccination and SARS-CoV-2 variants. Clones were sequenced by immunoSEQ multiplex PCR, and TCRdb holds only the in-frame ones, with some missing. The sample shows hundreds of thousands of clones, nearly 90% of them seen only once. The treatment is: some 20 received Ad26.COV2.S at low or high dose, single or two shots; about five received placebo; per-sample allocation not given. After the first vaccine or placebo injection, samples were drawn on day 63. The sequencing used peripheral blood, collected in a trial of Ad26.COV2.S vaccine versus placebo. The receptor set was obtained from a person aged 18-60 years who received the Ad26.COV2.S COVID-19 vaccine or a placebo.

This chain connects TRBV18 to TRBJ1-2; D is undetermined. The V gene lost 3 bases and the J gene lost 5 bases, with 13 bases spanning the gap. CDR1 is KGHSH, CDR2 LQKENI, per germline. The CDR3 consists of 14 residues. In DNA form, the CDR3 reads TGTGCCAGCTCACCGACCACGGCTGAGTATGGCTACACCTTC. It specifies CASSPTTAEYGYTF.

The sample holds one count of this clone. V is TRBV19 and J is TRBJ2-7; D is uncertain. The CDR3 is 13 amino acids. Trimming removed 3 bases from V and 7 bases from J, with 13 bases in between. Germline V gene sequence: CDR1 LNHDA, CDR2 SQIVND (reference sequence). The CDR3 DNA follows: TGTGCCAGTAGTATTGTAGCCCCTGGGGAGCAGTACTTC. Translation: CASSIVAPGEQYF.

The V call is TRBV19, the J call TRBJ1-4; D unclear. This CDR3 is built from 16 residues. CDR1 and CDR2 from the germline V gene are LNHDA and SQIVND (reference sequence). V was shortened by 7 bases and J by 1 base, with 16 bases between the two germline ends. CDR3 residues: CASTPRTEGTNEKLFF. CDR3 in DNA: TGTGCCAGTACCCCCCGTACAGAAGGAACTAATGAAAAACTGTTTTTT.

CDR3 in amino acids: CASSQSGPYTGELFF. The CDR3 coding sequence is TGTGCCAGCAGCCAATCAGGGCCCTACACCGGGGAGCTGTTTTTT. The chain is built from TRBV3-1 (or the pseudogene TRBV3-2) and TRBJ2-2; perhaps TRBD1 as D (5 bases). V was pared by 2 bases and J by 3 bases, with 10 bases between. CDR3 size: 15 residues. In germline, CDR1 is LGHDT, CDR2 YNNKEL (reference sequence).

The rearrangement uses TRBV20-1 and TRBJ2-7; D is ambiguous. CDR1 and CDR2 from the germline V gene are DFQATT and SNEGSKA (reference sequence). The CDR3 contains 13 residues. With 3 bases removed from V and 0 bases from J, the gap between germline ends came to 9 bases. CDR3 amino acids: CSASDWSSYEQYF. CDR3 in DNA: TGCAGTGCTAGTGACTGGAGCTCCTACGAGCAGTACTTC.

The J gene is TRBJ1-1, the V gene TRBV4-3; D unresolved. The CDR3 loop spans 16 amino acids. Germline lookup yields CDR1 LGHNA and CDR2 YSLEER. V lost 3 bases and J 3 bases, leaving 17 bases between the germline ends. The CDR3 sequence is CASSHYLSEGDTEAFF. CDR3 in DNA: TGCGCCAGCAGCCACTATTTGTCGGAGGGAGACACTGAAGCTTTCTTT.

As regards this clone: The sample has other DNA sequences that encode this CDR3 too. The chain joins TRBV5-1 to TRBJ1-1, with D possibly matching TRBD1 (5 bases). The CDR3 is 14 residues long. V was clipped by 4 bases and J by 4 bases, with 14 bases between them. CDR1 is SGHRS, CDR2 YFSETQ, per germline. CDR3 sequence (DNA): TGCGCCAGCAGCCCCGATGGGGGACCCACTGAAGCTTTCTTT. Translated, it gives CASSPDGGPTEAFF.

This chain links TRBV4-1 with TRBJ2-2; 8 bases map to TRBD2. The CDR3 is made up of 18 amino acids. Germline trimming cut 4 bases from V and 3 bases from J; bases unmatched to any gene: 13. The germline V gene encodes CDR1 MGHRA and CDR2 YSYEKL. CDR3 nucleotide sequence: TGCGCCAGCAGCCTTTCCCCGGGACTAGGGCGGTACACCGGGGAGCTGTTTTTT. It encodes CASSLSPGLGRYTGELFF.

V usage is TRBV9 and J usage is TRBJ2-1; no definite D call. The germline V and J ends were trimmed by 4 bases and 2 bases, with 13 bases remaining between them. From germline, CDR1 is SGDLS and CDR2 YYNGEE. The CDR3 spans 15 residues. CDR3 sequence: CASSRSPAAYNEQFF. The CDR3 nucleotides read TGTGCCAGCAGCCGATCGCCGGCGGCCTACAATGAGCAGTTCTTC. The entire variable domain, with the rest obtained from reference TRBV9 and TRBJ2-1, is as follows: DSGVTQTPKHLITATGQRVTLRCSPRSGDLSVYWYQQSLDQGLQFLIQYYNGEERAKGNILERFSAQQFPDLHSELNLSSLELGDSALYFCASSRSPAAYNEQFFGPGTRLTVL.

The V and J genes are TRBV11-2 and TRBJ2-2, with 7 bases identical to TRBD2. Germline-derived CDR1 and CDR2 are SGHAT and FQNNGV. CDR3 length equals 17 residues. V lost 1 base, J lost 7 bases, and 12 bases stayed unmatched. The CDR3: CASSLVYAAGVVGELFF. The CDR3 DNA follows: TGTGCCAGCAGCTTAGTTTATGCCGCGGGGGTGGTCGGGGAGCTGTTTTTT. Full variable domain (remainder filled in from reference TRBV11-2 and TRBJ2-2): EAGVAQSPRYKIIEKRQSVAFWCNPISGHATLYWYQQILGQGPKLLIQFQNNGVVDDSQLPKDRFSAERLKGVDSTLKIQPAKLEDSAVYLCASSLVYAAGVVGELFFGEGSRLTVL.

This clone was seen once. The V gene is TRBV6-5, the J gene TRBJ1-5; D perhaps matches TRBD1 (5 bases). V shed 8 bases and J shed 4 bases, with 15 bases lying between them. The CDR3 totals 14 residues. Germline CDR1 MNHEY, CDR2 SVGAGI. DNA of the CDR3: TGTGCCAGCGGAGGAGGGGCCGGGAATCAGCCCCAGCATTTT. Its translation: CASGGGAGNQPQHF.

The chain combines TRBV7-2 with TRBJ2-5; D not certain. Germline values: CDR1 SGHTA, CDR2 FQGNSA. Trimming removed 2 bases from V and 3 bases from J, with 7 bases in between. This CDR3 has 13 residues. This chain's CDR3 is CASSLNGEETQYF. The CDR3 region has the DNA TGTGCCAGCAGCTTAAATGGGGAAGAGACCCAGTACTTC. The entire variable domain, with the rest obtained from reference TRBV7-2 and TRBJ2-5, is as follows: GAGVSQSPSNKVTEKGKDVELRCDPISGHTALYWYRQSLGQGLEFLIYFQGNSAPDKSGLPSDRFSAERTGGSVSTLTIQRTQQEDSAVYLCASSLNGEETQYFGPGTRLLVL.

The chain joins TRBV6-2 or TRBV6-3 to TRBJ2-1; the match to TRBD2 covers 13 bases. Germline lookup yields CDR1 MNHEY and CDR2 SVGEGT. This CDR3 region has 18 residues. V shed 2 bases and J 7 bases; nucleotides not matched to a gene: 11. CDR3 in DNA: TGTGCCAGCAGTTACCCAACGAAAGGACTAGCGGGGGTTAATGAGCAGTTCTTC. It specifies CASSYPTKGLAGVNEQFF.

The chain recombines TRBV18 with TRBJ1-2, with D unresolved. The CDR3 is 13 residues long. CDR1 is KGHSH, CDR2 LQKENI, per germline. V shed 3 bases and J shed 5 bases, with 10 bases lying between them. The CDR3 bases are TGTGCCAGCTCACCCGAAGGGATTTATGGCTACACCTTC. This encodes CASSPEGIYGYTF.

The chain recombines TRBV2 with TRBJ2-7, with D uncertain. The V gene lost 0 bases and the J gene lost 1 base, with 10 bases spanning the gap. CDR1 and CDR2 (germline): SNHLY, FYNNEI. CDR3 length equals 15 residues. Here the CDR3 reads CASSEALPESYEQYF. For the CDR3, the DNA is TGTGCCAGCAGTGAAGCGCTTCCGGAGTCCTACGAGCAGTACTTC.

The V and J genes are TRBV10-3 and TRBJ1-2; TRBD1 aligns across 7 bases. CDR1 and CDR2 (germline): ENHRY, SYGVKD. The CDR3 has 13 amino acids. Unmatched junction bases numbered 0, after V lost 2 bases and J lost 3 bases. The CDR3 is CAISETGDYGYTF. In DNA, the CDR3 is TGTGCCATCAGTGAGACAGGGGACTATGGCTACACCTTC.

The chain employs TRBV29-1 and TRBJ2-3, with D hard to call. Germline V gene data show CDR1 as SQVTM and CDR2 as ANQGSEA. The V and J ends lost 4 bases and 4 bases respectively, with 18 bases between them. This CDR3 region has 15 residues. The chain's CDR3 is CSVALGADMADTQYF. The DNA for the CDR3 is TGCAGCGTTGCCTTAGGCGCGGATATGGCAGATACGCAGTATTTT.

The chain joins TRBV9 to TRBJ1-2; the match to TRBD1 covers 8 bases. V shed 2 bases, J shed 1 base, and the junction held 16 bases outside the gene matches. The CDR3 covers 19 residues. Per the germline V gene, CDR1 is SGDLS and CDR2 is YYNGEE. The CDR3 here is CASSVSGRFQTGVNYGYTF. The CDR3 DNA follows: TGTGCCAGCAGCGTCTCCGGCCGGTTTCAGACAGGGGTTAACTATGGCTACACCTTC.

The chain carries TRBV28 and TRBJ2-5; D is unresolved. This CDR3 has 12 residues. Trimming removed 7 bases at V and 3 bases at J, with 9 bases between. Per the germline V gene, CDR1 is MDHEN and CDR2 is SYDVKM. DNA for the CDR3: TGTGCCAGCACCTCCTCCGAAGAGACCCAGTACTTC. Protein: CASTSSEETQYF.

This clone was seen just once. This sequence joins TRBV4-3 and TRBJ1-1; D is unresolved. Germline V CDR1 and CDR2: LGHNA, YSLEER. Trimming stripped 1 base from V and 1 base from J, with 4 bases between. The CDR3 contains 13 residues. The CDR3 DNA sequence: TGCGCCAGCAGCCAAGCCCGGAACACTGAAGCTTTCTTT. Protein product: CASSQARNTEAFF.

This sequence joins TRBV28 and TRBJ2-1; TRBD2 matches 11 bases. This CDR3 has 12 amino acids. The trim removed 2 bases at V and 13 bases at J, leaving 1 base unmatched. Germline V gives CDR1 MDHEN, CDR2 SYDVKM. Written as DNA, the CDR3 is TGTGCCAGCAGTTTACGACTAGCGGGACAGTTCTTC. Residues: CASSLRLAGQFF.

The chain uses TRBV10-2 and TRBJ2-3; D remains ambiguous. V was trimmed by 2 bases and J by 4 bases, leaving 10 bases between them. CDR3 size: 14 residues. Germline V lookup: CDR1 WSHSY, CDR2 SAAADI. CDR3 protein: CASSEPRLSDTQYF. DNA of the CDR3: TGCGCCAGCAGTGAGCCTAGATTATCAGATACGCAGTATTTT.

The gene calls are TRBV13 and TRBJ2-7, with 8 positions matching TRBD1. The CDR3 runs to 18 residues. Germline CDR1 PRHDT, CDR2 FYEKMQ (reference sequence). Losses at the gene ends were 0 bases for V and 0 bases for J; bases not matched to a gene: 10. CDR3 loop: CASSLGGTGSSSSYEQYF. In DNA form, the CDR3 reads TGTGCCAGCAGCTTAGGTGGGACAGGCTCCTCTAGCTCCTACGAGCAGTACTTC.

The CDR3 loop is CASSNDQETQYF. CDR3 nucleotides: TGCGCCAGCAGCAACGACCAAGAGACCCAGTACTTC. The chain employs TRBV5-1 and TRBJ2-5; unclear D gene. V lost 4 bases and J 0 bases, leaving 4 bases between the germline ends. This CDR3 has 12 residues. Germline lookup yields CDR1 SGHRS and CDR2 YFSETQ.

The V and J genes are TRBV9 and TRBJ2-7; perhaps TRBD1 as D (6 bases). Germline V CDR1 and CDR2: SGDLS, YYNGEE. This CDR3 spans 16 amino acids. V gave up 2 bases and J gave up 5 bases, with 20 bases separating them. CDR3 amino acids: CASSVGGDSRGHEQYF. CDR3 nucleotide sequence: TGTGCCAGCAGCGTCGGTGGTGACTCCAGGGGCCACGAGCAGTACTTC.